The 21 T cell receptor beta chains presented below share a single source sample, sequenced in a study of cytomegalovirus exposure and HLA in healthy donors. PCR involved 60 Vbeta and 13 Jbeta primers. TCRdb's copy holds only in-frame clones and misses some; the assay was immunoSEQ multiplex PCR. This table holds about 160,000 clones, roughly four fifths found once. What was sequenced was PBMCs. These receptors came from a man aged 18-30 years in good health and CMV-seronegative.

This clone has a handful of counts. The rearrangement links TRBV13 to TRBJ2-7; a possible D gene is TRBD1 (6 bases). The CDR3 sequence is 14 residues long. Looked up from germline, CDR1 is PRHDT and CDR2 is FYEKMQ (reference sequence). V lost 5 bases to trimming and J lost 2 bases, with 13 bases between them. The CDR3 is CASSPRDTPYEQYF. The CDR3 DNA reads TGTGCCAGCAGCCCCCGGGACACCCCCTACGAGCAGTACTTC.

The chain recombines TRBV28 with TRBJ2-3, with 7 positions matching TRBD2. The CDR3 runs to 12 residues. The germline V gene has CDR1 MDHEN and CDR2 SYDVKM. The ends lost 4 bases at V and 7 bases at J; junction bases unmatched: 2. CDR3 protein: CASSWGGHTQYF. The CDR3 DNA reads TGTGCCAGCAGTTGGGGGGGACATACGCAGTATTTT. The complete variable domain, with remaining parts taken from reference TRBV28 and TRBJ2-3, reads DVKVTQSSRYLVKRTGEKVFLECVQDMDHENMFWYRQDPGLGLRLIYFSYDVKMKEKGDIPEGYSVSREKKERFSLILESASTNQTSMYLCASSWGGHTQYFGPGTRLTVL.

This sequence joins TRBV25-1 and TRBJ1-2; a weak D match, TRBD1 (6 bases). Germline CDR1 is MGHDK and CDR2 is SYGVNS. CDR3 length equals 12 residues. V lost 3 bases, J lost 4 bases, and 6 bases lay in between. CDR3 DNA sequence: TGTGCCAGCAGTGAGGACAGCTATGGCTACACCTTC. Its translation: CASSEDSYGYTF.

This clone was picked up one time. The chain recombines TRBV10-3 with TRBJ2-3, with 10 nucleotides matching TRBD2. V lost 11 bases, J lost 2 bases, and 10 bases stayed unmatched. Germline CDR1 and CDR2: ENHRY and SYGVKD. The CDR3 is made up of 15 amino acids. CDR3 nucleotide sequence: TGTGCCGTCCTCTCGGGACTAGCGAACACAGATACGCAGTATTTT. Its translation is CAVLSGLANTDTQYF.

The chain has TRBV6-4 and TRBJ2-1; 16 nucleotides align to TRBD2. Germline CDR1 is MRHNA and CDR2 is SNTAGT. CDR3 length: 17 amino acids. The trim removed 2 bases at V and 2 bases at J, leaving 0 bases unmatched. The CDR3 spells CASSDGTSGRAYNEQFF. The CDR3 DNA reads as TGTGCCAGCAGTGACGGGACTAGCGGGAGGGCCTACAATGAGCAGTTCTTC.

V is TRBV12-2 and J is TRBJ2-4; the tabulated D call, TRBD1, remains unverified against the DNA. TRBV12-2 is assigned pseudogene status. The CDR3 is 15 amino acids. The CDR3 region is CASRLVGDRDNIQYF. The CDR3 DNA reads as TGTGCAAGTCGCTTAGTCGGGGACAGGGACAACATTCAGTACTTC.

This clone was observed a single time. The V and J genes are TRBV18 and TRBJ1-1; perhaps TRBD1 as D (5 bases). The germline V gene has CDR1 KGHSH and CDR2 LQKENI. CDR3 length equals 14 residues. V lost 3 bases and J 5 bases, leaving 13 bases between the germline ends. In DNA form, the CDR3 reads TGTGCCAGCTCACCCACCAGGGTAGGAACTGAAGCTTTCTTT. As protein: CASSPTRVGTEAFF. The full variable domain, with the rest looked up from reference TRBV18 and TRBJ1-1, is NAGVMQNPRHLVRRRGQEARLRCSPMKGHSHVYWYRQLPEEGLKFMVYLQKENIIDESGMPKERFSAEFPKEGPSILRIQQVVRGDSAAYFCASSPTRVGTEAFFGQGTRLTVV.

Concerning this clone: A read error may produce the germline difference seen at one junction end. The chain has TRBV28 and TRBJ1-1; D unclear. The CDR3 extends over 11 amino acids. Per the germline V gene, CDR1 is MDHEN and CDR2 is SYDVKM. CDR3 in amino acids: CASSSSGYSRF. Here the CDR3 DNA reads TGTGCCAGCAGTTCCTCAGGTTATTCCAGATTT.

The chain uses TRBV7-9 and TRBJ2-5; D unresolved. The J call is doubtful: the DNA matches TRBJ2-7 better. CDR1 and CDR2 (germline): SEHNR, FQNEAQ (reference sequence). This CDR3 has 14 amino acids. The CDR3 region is CASSYPSPSYEQYF. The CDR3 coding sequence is TGTGCCAGCAGCTATCCCTCTCCTTCCTACGAGCAGTACTTC.

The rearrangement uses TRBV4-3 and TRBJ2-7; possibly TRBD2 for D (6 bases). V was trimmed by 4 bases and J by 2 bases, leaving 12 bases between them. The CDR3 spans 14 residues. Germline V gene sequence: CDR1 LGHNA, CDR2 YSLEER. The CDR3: CASSREAGPYEQYF. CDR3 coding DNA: TGCGCCAGCAGCCGGGAAGCGGGTCCCTACGAGCAGTACTTC.

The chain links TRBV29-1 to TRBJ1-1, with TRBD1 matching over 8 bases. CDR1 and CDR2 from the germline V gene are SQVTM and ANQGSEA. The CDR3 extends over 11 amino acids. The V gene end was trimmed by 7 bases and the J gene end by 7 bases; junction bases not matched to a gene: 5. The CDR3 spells CSADGQGEAFF. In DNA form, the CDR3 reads TGCAGCGCAGACGGACAGGGTGAAGCTTTCTTT.

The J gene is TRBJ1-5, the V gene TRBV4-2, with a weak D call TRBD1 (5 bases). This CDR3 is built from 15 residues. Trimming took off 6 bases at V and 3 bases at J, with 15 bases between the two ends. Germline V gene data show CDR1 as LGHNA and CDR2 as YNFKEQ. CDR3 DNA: TGTGCCAGCAGGGACCGGGACTTAACCAATCAGCCCCAGCATTTT. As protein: CASRDRDLTNQPQHF.

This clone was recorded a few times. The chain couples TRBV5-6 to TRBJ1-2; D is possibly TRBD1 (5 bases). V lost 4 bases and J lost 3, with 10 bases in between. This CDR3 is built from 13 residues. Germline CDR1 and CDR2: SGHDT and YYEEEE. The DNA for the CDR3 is TGTGCCAGCAGCCAAGGGGTATACTATGGCTACACCTTC. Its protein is CASSQGVYYGYTF. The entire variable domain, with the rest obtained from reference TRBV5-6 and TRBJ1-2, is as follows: DAGVTQSPTHLIKTRGQQVTLRCSPKSGHDTVSWYQQALGQGPQFIFQYYEEEERQRGNFPDRFSGHQFPNYSSELNVNALLLGDSALYLCASSQGVYYGYTFGSGTRLTVV.

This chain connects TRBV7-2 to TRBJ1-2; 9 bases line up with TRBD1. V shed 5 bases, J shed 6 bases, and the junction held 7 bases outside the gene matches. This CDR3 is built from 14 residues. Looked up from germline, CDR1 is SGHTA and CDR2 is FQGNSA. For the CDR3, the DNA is TGTGCCAGCAGCCGACCGACAGGGGGGGATGGCTACACCTTC. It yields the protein CASSRPTGGDGYTF.

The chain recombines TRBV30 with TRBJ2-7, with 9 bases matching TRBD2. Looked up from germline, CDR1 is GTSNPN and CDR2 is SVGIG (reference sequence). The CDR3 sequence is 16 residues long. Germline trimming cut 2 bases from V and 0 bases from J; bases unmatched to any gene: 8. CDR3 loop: CAWSRGLASLSYEQYF. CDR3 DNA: TGTGCCTGGAGTCGTGGACTAGCGTCCCTCTCCTACGAGCAGTACTTC.

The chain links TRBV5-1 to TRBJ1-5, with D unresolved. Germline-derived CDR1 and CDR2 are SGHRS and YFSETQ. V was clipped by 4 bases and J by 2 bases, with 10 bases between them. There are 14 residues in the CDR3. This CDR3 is CASSLGSGNQPQHF. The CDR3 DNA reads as TGCGCCAGCAGCCTGGGATCAGGCAATCAGCCCCAGCATTTT.

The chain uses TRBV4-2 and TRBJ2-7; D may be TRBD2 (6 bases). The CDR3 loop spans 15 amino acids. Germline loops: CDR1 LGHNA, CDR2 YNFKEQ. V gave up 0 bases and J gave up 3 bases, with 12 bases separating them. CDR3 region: CASSQEASEHYEQYF. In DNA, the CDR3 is TGTGCCAGCAGCCAAGAGGCTAGCGAGCACTACGAGCAGTACTTC.

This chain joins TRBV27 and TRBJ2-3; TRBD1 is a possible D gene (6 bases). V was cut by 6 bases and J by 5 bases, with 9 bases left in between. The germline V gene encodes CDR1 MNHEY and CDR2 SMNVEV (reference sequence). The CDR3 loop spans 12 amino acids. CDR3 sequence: CASSSTGDTQYF. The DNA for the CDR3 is TGTGCCAGCAGCTCGACAGGAGATACGCAGTATTTT.

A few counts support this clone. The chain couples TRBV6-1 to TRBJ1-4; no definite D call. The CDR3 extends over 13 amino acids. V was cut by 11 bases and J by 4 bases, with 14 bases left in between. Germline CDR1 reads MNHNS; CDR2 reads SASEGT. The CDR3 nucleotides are TGTGCCTCGAAACGGGGTGGTAATGAAAAACTGTTTTTT. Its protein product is CASKRGGNEKLFF.

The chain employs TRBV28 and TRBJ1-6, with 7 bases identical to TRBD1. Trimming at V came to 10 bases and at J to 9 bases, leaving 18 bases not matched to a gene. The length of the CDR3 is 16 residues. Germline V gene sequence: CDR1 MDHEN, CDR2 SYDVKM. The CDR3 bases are TGTGCCACCCTTCCTTGGCGGGCAGGGGGGATTTCACCCCTCCACTTT. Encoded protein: CATLPWRAGGISPLHF.

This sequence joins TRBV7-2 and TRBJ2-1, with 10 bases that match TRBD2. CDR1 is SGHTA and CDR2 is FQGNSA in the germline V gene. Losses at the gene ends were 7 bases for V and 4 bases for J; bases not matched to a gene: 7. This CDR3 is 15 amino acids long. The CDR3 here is CASNIWTSGYNEQFF. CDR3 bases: TGTGCCAGCAACATCTGGACTAGCGGATACAATGAGCAGTTCTTC.